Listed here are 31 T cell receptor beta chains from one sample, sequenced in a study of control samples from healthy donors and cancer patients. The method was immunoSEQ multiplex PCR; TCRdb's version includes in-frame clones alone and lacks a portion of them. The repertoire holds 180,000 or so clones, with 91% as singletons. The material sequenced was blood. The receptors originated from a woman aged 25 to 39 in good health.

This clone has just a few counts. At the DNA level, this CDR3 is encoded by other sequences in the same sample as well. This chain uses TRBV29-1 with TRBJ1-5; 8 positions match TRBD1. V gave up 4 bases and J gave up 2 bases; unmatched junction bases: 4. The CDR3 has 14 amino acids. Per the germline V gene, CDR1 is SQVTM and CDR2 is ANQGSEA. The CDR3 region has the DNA TGCAGCGTTGGACAGGGGACGGGCAATCAGCCCCAGCATTTT. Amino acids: CSVGQGTGNQPQHF.

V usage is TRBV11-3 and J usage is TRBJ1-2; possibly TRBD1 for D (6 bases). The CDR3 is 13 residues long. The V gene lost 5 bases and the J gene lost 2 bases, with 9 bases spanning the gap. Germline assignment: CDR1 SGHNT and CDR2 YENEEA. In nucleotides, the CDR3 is TGTGCCAGCAGCGATACAGGGAACTATGGCTACACCTTC. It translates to CASSDTGNYGYTF.

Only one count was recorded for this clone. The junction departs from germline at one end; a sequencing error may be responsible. The CDR3 DNA reads as TGTGCCGGCAGTAACAGGATTACCGGGGAGCTGTTTTTT. It codes for CAGSNRITGELFF. This rearrangement joins TRBV6-4 to TRBJ2-2; TRBD1 might be the D (5 bases). Germline lookup yields CDR1 MRHNA and CDR2 SNTAGT. The CDR3 has 13 residues.

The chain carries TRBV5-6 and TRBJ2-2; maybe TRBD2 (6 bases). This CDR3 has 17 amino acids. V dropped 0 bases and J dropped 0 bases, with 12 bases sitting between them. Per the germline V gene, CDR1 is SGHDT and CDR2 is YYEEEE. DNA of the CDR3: TGTGCCAGCAGCTTGGCTTGGCGGGGACCGAACACCGGGGAGCTGTTTTTT. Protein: CASSLAWRGPNTGELFF.

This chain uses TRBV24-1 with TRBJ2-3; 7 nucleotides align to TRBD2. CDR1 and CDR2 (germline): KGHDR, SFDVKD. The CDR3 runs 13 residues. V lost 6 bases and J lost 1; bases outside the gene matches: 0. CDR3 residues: CATSSGGTDTQYF. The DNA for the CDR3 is TGTGCCACCAGTAGCGGGGGCACAGATACGCAGTATTTT.

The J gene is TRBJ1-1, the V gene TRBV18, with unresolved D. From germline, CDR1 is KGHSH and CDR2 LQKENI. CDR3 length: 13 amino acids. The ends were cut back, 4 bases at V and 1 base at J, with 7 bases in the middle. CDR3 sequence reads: CASSQDGNTEAFF. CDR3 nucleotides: TGTGCCAGCTCACAGGACGGGAACACTGAAGCTTTCTTT. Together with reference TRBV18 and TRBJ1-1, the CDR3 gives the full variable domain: NAGVMQNPRHLVRRRGQEARLRCSPMKGHSHVYWYRQLPEEGLKFMVYLQKENIIDESGMPKERFSAEFPKEGPSILRIQQVVRGDSAAYFCASSQDGNTEAFFGQGTRLTVV.

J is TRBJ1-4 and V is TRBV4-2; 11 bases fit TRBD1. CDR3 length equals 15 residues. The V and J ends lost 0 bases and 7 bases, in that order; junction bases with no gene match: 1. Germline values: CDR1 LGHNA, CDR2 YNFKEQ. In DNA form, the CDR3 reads TGTGCCAGCAGCCAAGAGGGACAGGGGGTTGAAAAACTGTTTTTT. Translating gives CASSQEGQGVEKLFF.

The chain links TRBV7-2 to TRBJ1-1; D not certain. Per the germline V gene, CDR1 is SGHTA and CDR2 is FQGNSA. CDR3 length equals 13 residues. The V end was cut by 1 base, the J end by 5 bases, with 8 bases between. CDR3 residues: CASSLGAFTEAFF. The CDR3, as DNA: TGTGCCAGCAGCTTAGGGGCTTTTACTGAAGCTTTCTTT.

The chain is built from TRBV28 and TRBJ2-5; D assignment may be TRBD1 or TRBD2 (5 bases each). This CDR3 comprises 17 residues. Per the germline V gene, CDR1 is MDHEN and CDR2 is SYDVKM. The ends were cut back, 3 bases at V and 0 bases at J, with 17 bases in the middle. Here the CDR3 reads CASSFVGLVRDQETQYF. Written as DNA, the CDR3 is TGTGCCAGCAGTTTTGTAGGACTGGTCAGGGACCAAGAGACCCAGTACTTC. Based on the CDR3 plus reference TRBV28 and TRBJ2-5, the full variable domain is DVKVTQSSRYLVKRTGEKVFLECVQDMDHENMFWYRQDPGLGLRLIYFSYDVKMKEKGDIPEGYSVSREKKERFSLILESASTNQTSMYLCASSFVGLVRDQETQYFGPGTRLLVL.

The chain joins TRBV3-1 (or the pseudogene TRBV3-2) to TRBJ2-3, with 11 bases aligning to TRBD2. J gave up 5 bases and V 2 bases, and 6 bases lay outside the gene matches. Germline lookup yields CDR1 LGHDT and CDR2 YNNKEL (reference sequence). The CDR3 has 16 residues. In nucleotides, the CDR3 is TGTGCCAGCAGCCAACCGACTAGCGGGGTAGGAGATACGCAGTATTTT. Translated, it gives CASSQPTSGVGDTQYF.

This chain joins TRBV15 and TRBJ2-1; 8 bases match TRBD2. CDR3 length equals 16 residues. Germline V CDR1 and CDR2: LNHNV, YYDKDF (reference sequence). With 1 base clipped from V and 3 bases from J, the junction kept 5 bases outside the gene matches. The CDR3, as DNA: TGTGCCACCAGCAGAGGCCGGGAGGGCCTCTACAATGAGCAGTTCTTC. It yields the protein CATSRGREGLYNEQFF.

Here the CDR3 reads CASSQDSAAYNSPLHF. The DNA of the CDR3 is TGCGCCAGCAGCCAAGACTCGGCGGCCTATAATTCACCCCTCCACTTT. V and J are TRBV4-1 and TRBJ1-6; D gene unclear. V was pared by 0 bases and J by 2 bases, with 8 bases between. The CDR3 extends over 16 amino acids. Germline V lookup: CDR1 MGHRA, CDR2 YSYEKL.

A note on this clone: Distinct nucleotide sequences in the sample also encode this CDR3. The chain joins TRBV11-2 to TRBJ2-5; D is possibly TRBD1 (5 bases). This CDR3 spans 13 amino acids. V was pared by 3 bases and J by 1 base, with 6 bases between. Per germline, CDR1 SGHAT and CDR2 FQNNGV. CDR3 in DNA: TGTGCCAGCAGCTTGGGGCTCCAAGAGACCCAGTACTTC. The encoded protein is CASSLGLQETQYF.

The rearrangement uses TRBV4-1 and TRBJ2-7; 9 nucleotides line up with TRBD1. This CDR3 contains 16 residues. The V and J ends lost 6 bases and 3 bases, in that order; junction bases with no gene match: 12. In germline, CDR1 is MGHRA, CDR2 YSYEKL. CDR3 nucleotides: TGCGCCAGCAGGCAGGGAACAGGGGGCGCTCACTACGAGCAGTACTTC. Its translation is CASRQGTGGAHYEQYF.

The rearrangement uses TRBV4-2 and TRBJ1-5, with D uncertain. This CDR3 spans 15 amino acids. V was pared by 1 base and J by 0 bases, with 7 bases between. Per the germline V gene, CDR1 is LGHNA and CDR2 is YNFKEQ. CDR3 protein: CASSQVEHSNQPQHF. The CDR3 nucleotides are TGTGCCAGCAGCCAAGTTGAACATAGCAATCAGCCCCAGCATTTT.

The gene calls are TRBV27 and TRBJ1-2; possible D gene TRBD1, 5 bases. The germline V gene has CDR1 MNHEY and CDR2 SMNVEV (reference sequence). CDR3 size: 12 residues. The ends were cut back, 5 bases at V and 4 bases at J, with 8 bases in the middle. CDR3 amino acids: CASSPQGYGYTF. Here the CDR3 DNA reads TGTGCCAGCAGTCCCCAGGGCTATGGCTACACCTTC.

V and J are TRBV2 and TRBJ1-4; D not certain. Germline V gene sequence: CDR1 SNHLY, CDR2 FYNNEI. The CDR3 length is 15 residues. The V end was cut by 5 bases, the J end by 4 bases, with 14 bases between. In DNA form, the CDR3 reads TGTGCCAGCAGTCCTGGTCGAACGAATAATGAAAAACTGTTTTTT. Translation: CASSPGRTNNEKLFF.

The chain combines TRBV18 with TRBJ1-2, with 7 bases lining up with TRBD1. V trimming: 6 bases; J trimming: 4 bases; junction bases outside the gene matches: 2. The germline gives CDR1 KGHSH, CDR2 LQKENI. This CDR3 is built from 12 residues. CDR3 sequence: CASSRDSYGYTF. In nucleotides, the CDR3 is TGTGCCAGCTCCCGGGACAGCTATGGCTACACCTTC.

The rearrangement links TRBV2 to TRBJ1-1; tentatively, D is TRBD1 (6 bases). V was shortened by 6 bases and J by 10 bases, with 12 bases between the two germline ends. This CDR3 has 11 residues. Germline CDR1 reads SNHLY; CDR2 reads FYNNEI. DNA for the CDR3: TGTGCCAGCAGAGCTACAGGGATAGCTTTCTTT. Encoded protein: CASRATGIAFF.

The CDR3 DNA reads TGTGCCAGCAGCTTGGTGAACACCGGGGAGCTGTTTTTT. Its protein product is CASSLVNTGELFF. V and J are TRBV5-5 and TRBJ2-2; D not resolved. Trimming took 0 bases from V and 1 from J, leaving 1 base between them. The CDR3 covers 13 residues. The germline gives CDR1 SGHKS, CDR2 YYEKEE (reference sequence).

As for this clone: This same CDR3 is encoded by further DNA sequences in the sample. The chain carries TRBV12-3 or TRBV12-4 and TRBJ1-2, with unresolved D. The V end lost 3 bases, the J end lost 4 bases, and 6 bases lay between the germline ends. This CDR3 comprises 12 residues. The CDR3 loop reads CASSLEGYGYTF. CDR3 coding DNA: TGTGCCAGCAGTTTGGAGGGCTATGGCTACACCTTC.

The CDR3 sequence is CASSPVAGGAYNEQFF. The CDR3 DNA reads as TGTGCCAGCAGCCCCGTAGCGGGAGGGGCCTACAATGAGCAGTTCTTC. The gene calls are TRBV11-2 and TRBJ2-1, with 11 bases that match TRBD2. CDR3 length: 16 amino acids. V gave up 5 bases and J gave up 2 bases; unmatched junction bases: 5. The germline gives CDR1 SGHAT, CDR2 FQNNGV. Combining the CDR3 with reference TRBV11-2 and TRBJ2-1 gives the whole variable domain EAGVAQSPRYKIIEKRQSVAFWCNPISGHATLYWYQQILGQGPKLLIQFQNNGVVDDSQLPKDRFSAERLKGVDSTLKIQPAKLEDSAVYLCASSPVAGGAYNEQFFGPGTRLTVL.

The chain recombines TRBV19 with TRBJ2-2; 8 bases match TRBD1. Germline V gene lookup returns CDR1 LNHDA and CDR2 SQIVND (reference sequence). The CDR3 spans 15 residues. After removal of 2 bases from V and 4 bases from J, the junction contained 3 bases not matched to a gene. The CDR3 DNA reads TGTGCCAGTAGTATACAGGGGGCGGCCACCGGGGAGCTGTTTTTT. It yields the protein CASSIQGAATGELFF.

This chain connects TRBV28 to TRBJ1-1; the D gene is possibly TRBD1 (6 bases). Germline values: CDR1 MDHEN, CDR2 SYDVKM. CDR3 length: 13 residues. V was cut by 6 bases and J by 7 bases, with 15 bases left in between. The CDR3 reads CASRPGQWSEAFF. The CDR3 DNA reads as TGTGCCAGCAGACCCGGACAGTGGAGTGAAGCTTTCTTT.

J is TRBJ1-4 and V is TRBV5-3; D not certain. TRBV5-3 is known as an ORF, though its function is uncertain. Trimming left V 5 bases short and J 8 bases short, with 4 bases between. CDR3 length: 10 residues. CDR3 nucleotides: TGTGCCAGAAGACCAGAAAAACTGTTTTTT. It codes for CARRPEKLFF.

CDR3 loop: CASSGDFTDTQYF. In nucleotides, the CDR3 is TGTGCCAGCAGTGGGGACTTCACAGATACGCAGTATTTT. The gene calls are TRBV2 and TRBJ2-3; D is perhaps TRBD2 (6 bases). The CDR3 has 13 residues. Trimming removed 4 bases from V and 2 bases from J, with 7 bases in between. The V gene's germline CDR1 is SNHLY and CDR2 FYNNEI.

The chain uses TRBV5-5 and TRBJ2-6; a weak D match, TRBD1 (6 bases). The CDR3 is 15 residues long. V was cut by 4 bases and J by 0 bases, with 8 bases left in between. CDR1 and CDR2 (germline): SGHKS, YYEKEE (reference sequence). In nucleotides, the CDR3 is TGTGCCAGCAGCAGGGACATCTCTGGGGCCAACGTCCTGACTTTC. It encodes CASSRDISGANVLTF.

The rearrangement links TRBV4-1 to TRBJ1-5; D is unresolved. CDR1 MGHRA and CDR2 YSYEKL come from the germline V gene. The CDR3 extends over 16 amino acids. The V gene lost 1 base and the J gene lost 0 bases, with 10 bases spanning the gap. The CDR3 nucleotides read TGCGCCAGCAGCCAAGGTCCGGATTATAGCAATCAGCCCCAGCATTTT. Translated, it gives CASSQGPDYSNQPQHF.

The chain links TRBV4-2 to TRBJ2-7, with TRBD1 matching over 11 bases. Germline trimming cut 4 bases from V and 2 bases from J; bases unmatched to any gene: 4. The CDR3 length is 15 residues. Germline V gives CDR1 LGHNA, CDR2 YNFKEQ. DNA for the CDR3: TGTGCCAGCAGCCGCGGACAGGGGGCCCCCTACGAGCAGTACTTC. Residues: CASSRGQGAPYEQYF.

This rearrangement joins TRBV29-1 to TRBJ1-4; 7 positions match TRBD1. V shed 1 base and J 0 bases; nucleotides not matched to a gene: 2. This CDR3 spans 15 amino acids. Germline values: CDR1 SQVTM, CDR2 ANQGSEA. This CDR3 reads CSVEGTGSTNEKLFF. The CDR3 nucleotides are TGCAGCGTTGAAGGGACAGGATCAACTAATGAAAAACTGTTTTTT.

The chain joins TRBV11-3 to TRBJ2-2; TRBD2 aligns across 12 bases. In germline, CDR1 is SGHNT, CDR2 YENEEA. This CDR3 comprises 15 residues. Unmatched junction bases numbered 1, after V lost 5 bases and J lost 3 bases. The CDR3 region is CASSRLAGDTGELFF. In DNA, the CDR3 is TGTGCCAGCAGCCGACTAGCGGGGGACACCGGGGAGCTGTTTTTT.